This entry features one T cell receptor (beta chain) sequence. Its specificity is not known. Other DNA variants within this sample encode the same CDR3. V was clipped by 6 bases and J by 5 bases; unmatched bases: 2. This CDR3 comprises 12 residues. Germline lookup yields CDR1 MNHEY and CDR2 SVGAGI. PCR primers comprised 60 Vbeta and 13 Jbeta primers. The method was immunoSEQ multiplex PCR; TCRdb's version includes in-frame clones alone and lacks a portion of them. The sample carries 150,000 to 200,000 clones, roughly 79% recorded once. This entry is derived from a study of cytomegalovirus exposure and HLA in healthy donors. Study-wide findings and caveats: TCR beta chains numbering some 160 were designated cytomegalovirus-associated. Being productive about 90% or about 30% of the time was typical of most TCR beta V segments in an earlier analysis. Several of the most significant clusters appeared, in a later analysis, to be linked to common viral pathogens.

This chain connects TRBV6-5 to TRBJ2-3; 7 bases agree with TRBD1. Sequenced: PBMCs. This TCR was recovered from a woman between 40 and 50 years old in good health and CMV-seronegative. CDR3 bases: TGTGCCAGCAGCCGACAGGGAGATACGCAGTATTTT. It codes for CASSRQGDTQYF.